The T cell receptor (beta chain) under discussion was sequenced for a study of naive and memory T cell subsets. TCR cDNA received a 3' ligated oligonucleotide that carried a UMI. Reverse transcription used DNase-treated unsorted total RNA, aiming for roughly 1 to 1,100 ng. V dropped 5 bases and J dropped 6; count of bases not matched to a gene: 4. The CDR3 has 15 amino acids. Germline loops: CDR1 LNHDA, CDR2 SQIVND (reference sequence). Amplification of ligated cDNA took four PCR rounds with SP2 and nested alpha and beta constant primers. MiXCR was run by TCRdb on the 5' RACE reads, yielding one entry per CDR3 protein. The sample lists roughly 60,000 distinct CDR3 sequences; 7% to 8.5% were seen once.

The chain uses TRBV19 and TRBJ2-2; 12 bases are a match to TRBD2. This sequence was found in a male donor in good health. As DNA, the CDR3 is TGTGCCAGTAGTGGACTAGCGGGGCCACCCGGGGAGCTGTTTTTT. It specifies CASSGLAGPPGELFF.